Listed here are 21 T cell receptor beta chains from one sample, sequenced in a study of cytomegalovirus exposure and HLA in healthy donors. The table came from immunoSEQ multiplex PCR; TCRdb's copy has only in-frame clones and leaves some out. This table holds some 210,000 clones, over 80% found once. Material for sequencing was PBMCs. These receptors were collected from a woman younger than 30 in good health and CMV-seronegative.

This rearrangement joins TRBV18 to TRBJ2-7, with 9 bases aligning to TRBD1. This CDR3 spans 15 amino acids. Germline lookup yields CDR1 KGHSH and CDR2 LQKENI. V dropped 6 bases and J dropped 5; count of bases not matched to a gene: 11. The CDR3 here is CASSPFQGQGNEQYF. CDR3 DNA: TGTGCCAGCTCTCCCTTTCAAGGACAGGGGAACGAGCAGTACTTC.

This clone was found a few times. The chain employs TRBV6-6 and TRBJ2-7; TRBD1 aligns across 9 bases. Per the germline V gene, CDR1 is MNHNY and CDR2 is SVGAGI (reference sequence). The junction had 9 bases not matched to a gene; V was cut back by 0 bases and J by 9 bases. The CDR3 loop spans 15 amino acids. CDR3 DNA: TGTGCCAGCAGTTACTCAACCGGGACAGGGCCTGGGCAGTACTTC. Its protein product is CASSYSTGTGPGQYF.

The rearrangement joins TRBV7-2 to TRBJ1-4; no reliable D call. Germline V CDR1 and CDR2: SGHTA, FQGNSA. There are 15 residues in the CDR3. V was cut by 5 bases and J by 0 bases, with 10 bases left in between. CDR3 region: CASSIHRATNEKLFF. CDR3 DNA sequence: TGTGCCAGCAGCATACACCGGGCAACTAATGAAAAACTGTTTTTT.

This clone was seen a single time. V usage is TRBV30 and J usage is TRBJ2-3, with 7 nucleotides matching TRBD1. The CDR3 runs to 14 residues. Trimming removed 2 bases from V and 0 bases from J; junction bases left unmatched: 2. Germline V CDR1 and CDR2: GTSNPN, SVGIG (reference sequence). This CDR3 reads CAWSRTGSTDTQYF. The CDR3 region has the DNA TGTGCCTGGAGTCGGACAGGCAGCACAGATACGCAGTATTTT.

This clone appeared a few times. The chain joins TRBV2 to TRBJ2-1; TRBD2 matches at 9 bases. The CDR3 spans 14 residues. V was pared by 6 bases and J by 5 bases, with 5 bases of the junction left unmatched. Germline-derived CDR1 and CDR2 are SNHLY and FYNNEI. The CDR3 DNA reads TGTGCCAGCAGAGGGGGGACTAGCCACAATGAGCAGTTCTTC. This translates into CASRGGTSHNEQFF. The full variable domain, its missing parts supplied by reference TRBV2 and TRBJ2-1, is EPEVTQTPSHQVTQMGQEVILRCVPISNHLYFYWYRQILGQKVEFLVSFYNNEISEKSEIFDDQFSVERPDGSNFTLKIRSTKLEDSAMYFCASRGGTSHNEQFFGPGTRLTVL.

V and J are TRBV6-5 and TRBJ1-1, with D unclear. With 4 bases removed from V and 4 bases from J, the gap between germline ends came to 10 bases. This CDR3 has 13 residues. Germline V gene lookup returns CDR1 MNHEY and CDR2 SVGAGI. CDR3 amino acids: CASSLSRGTEAFF. CDR3 bases: TGTGCCAGCAGTTTAAGTCGGGGCACTGAAGCTTTCTTT.

J is TRBJ2-5 and V is TRBV5-1; 9 positions agree with TRBD1. Germline CDR1 SGHRS, CDR2 YFSETQ. The junction had 8 bases not matched to a gene; V was cut back by 4 bases and J by 1 base. This CDR3 spans 16 amino acids. CDR3 loop: CASSLGTGILQETQYF. CDR3 DNA sequence: TGCGCCAGCAGCCTCGGGACAGGGATCCTCCAAGAGACCCAGTACTTC.

CDR3 sequence: CASSFRTGASTDTQYF. The CDR3 bases are TGTGCCAGCAGCTTCAGGACAGGGGCGTCCACAGATACGCAGTATTTT. This chain uses TRBV11-2 with TRBJ2-3, with TRBD1 identical over 9 bases. This CDR3 is built from 16 residues. The V gene's germline CDR1 is SGHAT and CDR2 FQNNGV. V shed 3 bases and J 2 bases; nucleotides not matched to a gene: 6. The variable domain in full, completed from reference TRBV11-2 and TRBJ2-3, reads EAGVAQSPRYKIIEKRQSVAFWCNPISGHATLYWYQQILGQGPKLLIQFQNNGVVDDSQLPKDRFSAERLKGVDSTLKIQPAKLEDSAVYLCASSFRTGASTDTQYFGPGTRLTVL.

The rearrangement joins TRBV2 to TRBJ2-5; 10 bases are shared with TRBD1. The CDR3 totals 15 residues. Germline CDR1 is SNHLY and CDR2 is FYNNEI. V trimming: 8 bases; J trimming: 0 bases; junction bases outside the gene matches: 6. The CDR3 bases are TGTGCCAGCTGCGGACAGGGGGATAACCAAGAGACCCAGTACTTC. Residues: CASCGQGDNQETQYF. The variable domain in full, with the rest retrieved from reference TRBV2 and TRBJ2-5, is EPEVTQTPSHQVTQMGQEVILRCVPISNHLYFYWYRQILGQKVEFLVSFYNNEISEKSEIFDDQFSVERPDGSNFTLKIRSTKLEDSAMYFCASCGQGDNQETQYFGPGTRLLVL.

This clone has a handful of counts. The V call is TRBV5-1, the J call TRBJ2-3; 10 nucleotides agree with TRBD2. The V gene end was trimmed by 2 bases and the J gene end by 1 base; junction bases not matched to a gene: 4. Germline CDR1 SGHRS, CDR2 YFSETQ. This CDR3 is 16 amino acids long. This CDR3 is CASSLPGTSGTDTQYF. Here the CDR3 DNA reads TGCGCCAGCAGCTTACCCGGGACTAGCGGCACAGATACGCAGTATTTT.

For the CDR3, the DNA is TGTGCCAGCAGCTCACAGCCGAACACTGAAGCTTTCTTT. It is translated as CASSSQPNTEAFF. This sequence joins TRBV7-8 and TRBJ1-1; D is undetermined. The CDR3 sequence is 13 residues long. The germline CDR1 and CDR2 sequences are SGHVS and FQNEAQ. Trimming removed 4 bases at V and 1 base at J, with 7 bases between. Variable domain in full (rest from reference TRBV7-8 and TRBJ1-1): GAGVSQSPRYKVAKRGQDVALRCDPISGHVSLFWYQQALGQGPEFLTYFQNEAQLDKSGLPSDRFFAERPEGSVSTLKIQRTQQEDSAVYLCASSSQPNTEAFFGQGTRLTVV.

The chain is built from TRBV28 and TRBJ1-2; D perhaps matches TRBD1 (5 bases). This CDR3 region has 12 residues. The germline CDR1 and CDR2 sequences are MDHEN and SYDVKM. V was trimmed by 5 bases and J by 4 bases, leaving 8 bases between them. The CDR3 coding sequence is TGTGCCAGCAGTAATCAGGGCTATGGCTACACCTTC. Its protein product is CASSNQGYGYTF.

The table lists this clone with a few counts. The CDR3 is CAISDTSGFSYEQYF. Here the CDR3 DNA reads TGTGCCATCAGTGACACTAGCGGGTTCTCCTACGAGCAGTACTTC. This chain links TRBV10-3 with TRBJ2-7, with TRBD2 identical over 9 bases. Germline CDR1 and CDR2: ENHRY and SYGVKD. V was clipped by 3 bases and J by 0 bases; unmatched bases: 3. The CDR3 length is 15 residues.

The chain joins TRBV27 to TRBJ1-5; no reliable D call. The CDR3 loop spans 13 amino acids. In germline, CDR1 is MNHEY, CDR2 SMNVEV (reference sequence). V was shortened by 8 bases and J by 4 bases, with 12 bases between the two germline ends. This chain's CDR3 is CASSPQENQPQHF. The DNA of the CDR3 is TGTGCCAGCTCCCCCCAAGAGAATCAGCCCCAGCATTTT.

This rearrangement joins TRBV6-5 to TRBJ1-2; possibly TRBD1 for D (5 bases). Per the germline V gene, CDR1 is MNHEY and CDR2 is SVGAGI. This CDR3 comprises 15 residues. V was pared by 7 bases and J by 0 bases, with 15 bases between. The CDR3 protein is CASTLGAGTNYGYTF. The CDR3 DNA reads as TGTGCCAGCACTTTAGGGGCCGGAACTAACTATGGCTACACCTTC.

The chain employs TRBV4-2 and TRBJ1-2; D is unresolved. Germline CDR1 LGHNA, CDR2 YNFKEQ. The length of the CDR3 is 14 residues. Trimming stripped 1 base from V and 0 bases from J, with 6 bases between. CDR3 nucleotides: TGTGCCAGCAGCCAAGCCGACACTAACTATGGCTACACCTTC. Protein sequence: CASSQADTNYGYTF.

The chain combines TRBV27 with TRBJ2-3, with a tentative D call TRBD1 (8 bases). Germline CDR1 MNHEY, CDR2 SMNVEV (reference sequence). V lost 4 bases to trimming and J lost 2 bases, with 16 bases between them. The CDR3 extends over 16 amino acids. The CDR3 nucleotides read TGTGCCAGCAGTTCCCGGACAGGGACTATCACAGATACGCAGTATTTT. Its translation: CASSSRTGTITDTQYF.

V usage is TRBV27 and J usage is TRBJ1-5; 8 positions agree with TRBD1. Losses at the gene ends were 4 bases for V and 5 bases for J; bases not matched to a gene: 7. Germline CDR1 reads MNHEY; CDR2 reads SMNVEV (reference sequence). The CDR3 is made up of 15 amino acids. The CDR3 protein is CASSSLQGADQPQHF. In nucleotides, the CDR3 is TGTGCCAGCAGTTCCCTCCAGGGGGCGGATCAGCCCCAGCATTTT.

V gene TRBV6-1 combines with J gene TRBJ2-1; D gene unclear. The CDR3 runs 13 residues. V lost 7 bases to trimming and J lost 4 bases, with 11 bases between them. The germline V gene has CDR1 MNHNS and CDR2 SASEGT. CDR3 in amino acids: CASIYMGYNEQFF. The CDR3 bases are TGTGCCAGCATCTACATGGGTTACAATGAGCAGTTCTTC.

The CDR3 loop reads CASSLGSTRGNEQFF. As DNA, the CDR3 is TGTGCCAGCAGCTTAGGATCAACCCGAGGCAATGAGCAGTTCTTC. The chain combines TRBV7-6 with TRBJ2-1, with D hard to call. Germline CDR1 and CDR2: SGHVS and FNYEAQ. The CDR3 runs to 15 residues. Trimming removed 1 base from V and 6 bases from J, with 13 bases in between. The whole variable domain, remainder taken from reference TRBV7-6 and TRBJ2-1, is GAGVSQSPRYKVTKRGQDVALRCDPISGHVSLYWYRQALGQGPEFLTYFNYEAQQDKSGLPNDRFSAERPEGSISTLTIQRTEQRDSAMYRCASSLGSTRGNEQFFGPGTRLTVL.

The rearrangement joins TRBV30 to TRBJ1-1; D is unclear. Germline CDR1 GTSNPN, CDR2 SVGIG (reference sequence). Trimming left V 0 bases short and J 0 bases short, with 5 bases between. The CDR3 consists of 13 residues. CDR3 DNA: TGTGCCTGGAGTGTAACGATGAACACTGAAGCTTTCTTT. Translated, it gives CAWSVTMNTEAFF.